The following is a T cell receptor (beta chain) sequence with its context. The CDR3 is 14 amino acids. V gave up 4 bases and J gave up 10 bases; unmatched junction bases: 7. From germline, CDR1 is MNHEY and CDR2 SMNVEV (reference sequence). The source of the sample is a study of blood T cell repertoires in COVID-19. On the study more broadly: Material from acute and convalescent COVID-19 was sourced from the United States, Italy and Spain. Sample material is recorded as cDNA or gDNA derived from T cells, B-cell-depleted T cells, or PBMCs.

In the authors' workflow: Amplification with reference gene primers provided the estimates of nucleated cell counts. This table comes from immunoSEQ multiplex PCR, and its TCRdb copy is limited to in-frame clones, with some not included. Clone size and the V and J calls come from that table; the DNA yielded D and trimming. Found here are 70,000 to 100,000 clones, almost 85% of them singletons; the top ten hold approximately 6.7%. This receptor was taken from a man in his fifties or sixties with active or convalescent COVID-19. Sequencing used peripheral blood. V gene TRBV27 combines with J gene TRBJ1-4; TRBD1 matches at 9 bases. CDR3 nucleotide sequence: TGTGCCAGCAGTTCCGGGACAGGGACCGGAAAACTGTTTTTT. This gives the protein CASSSGTGTGKLFF.